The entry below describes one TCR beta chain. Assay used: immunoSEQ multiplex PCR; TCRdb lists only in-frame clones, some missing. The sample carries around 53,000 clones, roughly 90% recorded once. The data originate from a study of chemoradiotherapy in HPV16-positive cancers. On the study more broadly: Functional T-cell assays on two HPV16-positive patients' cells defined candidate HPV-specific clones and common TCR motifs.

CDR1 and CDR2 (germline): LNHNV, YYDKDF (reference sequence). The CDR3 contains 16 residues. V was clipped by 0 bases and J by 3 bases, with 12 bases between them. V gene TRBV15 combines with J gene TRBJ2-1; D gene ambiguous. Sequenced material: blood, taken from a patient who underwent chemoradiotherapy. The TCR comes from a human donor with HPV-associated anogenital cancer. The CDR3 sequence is CATSRERPGFYNEQFF. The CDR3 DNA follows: TGTGCCACCAGCAGAGAACGACCCGGGTTCTACAATGAGCAGTTCTTC.